Listed here are 5 T cell receptor beta chains from one sample, sequenced in a study of T cells in Graves' hyperthyroidism and ophthalmopathy. TCR beta CDR3 regions were amplified from RNA. The TCR CDR3 first-round RT-PCR relied on the HTBI primer set. Each CDR3 protein is one row after TCRdb ran MiXCR on the multiplex PCR reads. This sample has 600,000 to 750,000 distinct CDR3 sequences, with roughly 17% found just once. Specimen: blood. The receptors stem from a man aged 45-65 years with Graves' hyperthyroidism.

The table lists this clonotype with a few counts. The chain couples TRBV10-1 to TRBJ2-1, with 7 positions matching TRBD2. J gave up 4 bases and V 3 bases, and 6 bases lay outside the gene matches. The CDR3 is 15 residues long. Germline-derived CDR1 and CDR2 are WNHNN and SYGVQD (reference sequence). The CDR3 sequence: CASSEPLAKYNEQFF. DNA of the CDR3: TGCGCCAGCAGTGAACCACTAGCGAAGTACAATGAGCAGTTCTTC.

This clonotype has just a few counts. V usage is TRBV5-1 and J usage is TRBJ2-2, with 7 bases fitting TRBD2. The CDR3 covers 15 residues. CDR1 and CDR2 from the germline V gene are SGHRS and YFSETQ. The V gene end was trimmed by 2 bases and the J gene end by 1 base; junction bases not matched to a gene: 2. In DNA, the CDR3 is TGCGCCAGCAGCTTCGAGCGGGAGAACACCGGGGAGCTGTTTTTT. Protein: CASSFERENTGELFF.

There are many counts of this clonotype. This chain joins TRBV27 and TRBJ2-1; no firm D call. The CDR3 runs to 15 residues. Germline CDR1 reads MNHEY; CDR2 reads SMNVEV (reference sequence). Trimming removed 5 bases from V and 4 bases from J, with 15 bases in between. The CDR3, as DNA: TGTGCCAGCAGTCCGCTGGACCTCTTATACAATGAGCAGTTCTTC. It specifies CASSPLDLLYNEQFF.

This clonotype was observed a handful of times. The CDR3 is CASSQATGTYYGYTF. CDR3 DNA sequence: TGCGCCAGCAGCCAAGCAACAGGGACCTACTATGGCTACACCTTC. This chain connects TRBV4-3 to TRBJ1-2; a weak D match, TRBD1 (6 bases). The CDR3 spans 15 residues. V lost 1 base and J lost 3, with 12 bases in between. Germline V gene sequence: CDR1 LGHNA, CDR2 YSLEER.

In its sample, this clonotype was seen a few times. V is TRBV2 and J is TRBJ1-1; TRBD1 might be the D (5 bases). The CDR3 consists of 16 residues. V was trimmed by 7 bases and J by 0 bases, leaving 18 bases between them. Germline lookup yields CDR1 SNHLY and CDR2 FYNNEI. The CDR3, as DNA: TGTGCCAGCACCAACAATCTAGGGGCCGTGAACACTGAAGCTTTCTTT. Residues: CASTNNLGAVNTEAFF.